This TCR beta chain was observed in a study of radiotherapy plus CTLA-4 blockade in lung cancer. This CDR3 has 15 amino acids. J gave up 3 bases and V 4 bases, and 4 bases lay outside the gene matches. Germline-derived CDR1 and CDR2 are LGHNA and YSLEER. About this clone: Its antigen is undetermined.

Clones were read by immunoSEQ multiplex PCR, and TCRdb kept only the in-frame ones, dropping some. The repertoire holds approximately 53,000 clones, with roughly 81% as singletons. The study, taken as a whole, reports: Increased serum interferon-beta after radiation also reportedly predicted response strongly. Blood-borne expansion of tumor-derived TCR clones followed radiotherapy plus ipilimumab.

The source material was peripheral blood, sampled from a patient treated with radiotherapy plus ipilimumab. The chain joins TRBV4-3 to TRBJ2-3, with 10 bases fitting TRBD1. The clonotype originates from a human donor with non-small cell lung cancer whose response to radiotherapy plus ipilimumab could not be evaluated. For the CDR3, the DNA is TGCGCCAGCAGCCGACAGGGGGCAATGACAGATACGCAGTATTTT. Protein: CASSRQGAMTDTQYF.